The 25 T cell receptor beta chains below were found in one sample sequenced in a study of PD-1 and CTLA-4 blockade in melanoma. This table comes from immunoSEQ multiplex PCR, and its TCRdb copy is limited to in-frame clones, with some not included. Of more than 25,000 clones in the sample, roughly nine tenths were seen once. Material: CD8+ T cells from peripheral blood, obtained before anti-PD-1 treatment. Receptor source: a human donor with melanoma.

This clone was detected only a few times. The genes are TRBV19 and TRBJ2-7, with a tentative D call TRBD1 (6 bases). The V gene lost 2 bases and the J gene lost 0 bases, with 8 bases spanning the gap. Germline assignment: CDR1 LNHDA and CDR2 SQIVND (reference sequence). The CDR3 is 14 amino acids. The CDR3 protein is CASSITGTSYEQYF. CDR3 bases: TGTGCCAGTAGTATAACAGGGACCTCCTACGAGCAGTACTTC.

The chain carries TRBV2 and TRBJ1-6, with TRBD1 as a possible D gene (5 bases). The CDR3 is 12 amino acids. Trimming stripped 7 bases from V and 8 bases from J, with 9 bases between. Germline CDR1 SNHLY, CDR2 FYNNEI. Here the CDR3 DNA reads TGTGCCAGCACCTTGGGGGATTCACCCCTCCACTTT. Translated: CASTLGDSPLHF.

The V call is TRBV19, the J call TRBJ1-5; no reliable D call. Trimming pared 1 base from V and 6 bases from J, leaving 13 bases between. Germline V gene sequence: CDR1 LNHDA, CDR2 SQIVND (reference sequence). The CDR3 has 15 residues. CDR3 coding DNA: TGTGCCAGTAGTATAGTTAGGCAGACGGCTCAGCCCCAGCATTTT. Translating it yields CASSIVRQTAQPQHF.

The rearrangement uses TRBV27 and TRBJ2-2; D ambiguous. Germline V gives CDR1 MNHEY, CDR2 SMNVEV (reference sequence). V lost 1 base, J lost 7 bases, and 4 bases lay in between. The CDR3 contains 12 residues. The CDR3 is CASSLLGGELFF. The CDR3 DNA is TGTGCCAGCAGTTTATTAGGCGGGGAGCTGTTTTTT.

The J gene is TRBJ2-2, the V gene TRBV20-1; 10 bases fit TRBD2. The CDR3 spans 18 residues. V shed 3 bases, J shed 0 bases, and the junction held 10 bases outside the gene matches. CDR1 and CDR2 (germline): DFQATT, SNEGSKA (reference sequence). As DNA, the CDR3 is TGCAGTGCTAGTTACCTAGCGGGGGCCGTTGCGAACACCGGGGAGCTGTTTTTT. Protein: CSASYLAGAVANTGELFF.

This clone came up once. The rearrangement joins TRBV10-3 to TRBJ2-3, with 7 positions matching TRBD1. V was clipped by 3 bases and J by 0 bases; unmatched bases: 6. This CDR3 has 16 residues. Germline-derived CDR1 and CDR2 are ENHRY and SYGVKD. The CDR3 reads CAISDPGTASTDTQYF. CDR3 nucleotide sequence: TGTGCCATCAGTGACCCCGGGACAGCTAGCACAGATACGCAGTATTTT.

This clone was detected only once. The CDR3 region has the DNA TGTGCCAGCAGCCCCACTTCAGGGATCCATGGCTACACCTTC. Amino acid sequence: CASSPTSGIHGYTF. The genes are TRBV7-9 and TRBJ1-2; TRBD1 is a possible D gene (5 bases). The germline V gene encodes CDR1 SEHNR and CDR2 FQNEAQ (reference sequence). V was clipped by 5 bases and J by 6 bases, with 16 bases between them. CDR3 size: 14 residues.

The chain is built from TRBV5-8 and TRBJ2-2, with D perhaps TRBD2 (5 bases). Trimming left V 9 bases short and J 2 bases short, with 14 bases between. Germline V gives CDR1 SGHTS, CDR2 YDEGEE. This CDR3 has 14 amino acids. This chain's CDR3 is CATYTRVNTGELFF. In nucleotides, the CDR3 is TGTGCCACCTACACTAGGGTTAACACCGGGGAGCTGTTTTTT.

This rearrangement joins TRBV29-1 to TRBJ1-2; D gene ambiguous. The CDR3 extends over 13 amino acids. Germline-derived CDR1 and CDR2 are SQVTM and ANQGSEA. Trimming removed 4 bases at V and 0 bases at J, with 9 bases between. CDR3 amino acids: CSVADAANYGYTF. The CDR3 DNA sequence: TGCAGCGTTGCTGACGCGGCTAACTATGGCTACACCTTC. Full variable domain (rest looked up from reference TRBV29-1 and TRBJ1-2): SAVISQKPSRDICQRGTSLTIQCQVDSQVTMMFWYRQQPGQSLTLIATANQGSEATYESGFVIDKFPISRPNLTFSTLTVSNMSPEDSSIYLCSVADAANYGYTFGSGTRLTVV.

The V call is TRBV28, the J call TRBJ2-7; D may correspond to TRBD1 or TRBD2 (5 bases each). V was pared by 5 bases and J by 0 bases, with 20 bases between. Germline values: CDR1 MDHEN, CDR2 SYDVKM. CDR3 length: 17 amino acids. The CDR3 sequence is CASSTADTGPASYEQYF. The CDR3 DNA is TGTGCCAGCAGTACAGCGGACACGGGACCCGCCTCCTACGAGCAGTACTTC.

Written as DNA, the CDR3 is TGTGCCAGCAGTGAATCAGGGGGCGCCGGGCAGCCCCAGCATTTT. Its protein is CASSESGGAGQPQHF. The V gene is TRBV6-1, the J gene TRBJ1-5, with TRBD1 identical over 8 bases. The V gene end was trimmed by 2 bases and the J gene end by 7 bases; junction bases not matched to a gene: 7. Germline CDR1 is MNHNS and CDR2 is SASEGT. The CDR3 is 15 residues long.

This chain connects TRBV6-5 to TRBJ2-7; D ambiguous. The ends were cut back, 4 bases at V and 5 bases at J, with 18 bases in the middle. Germline V gives CDR1 MNHEY, CDR2 SVGAGI. This CDR3 comprises 15 residues. Here the CDR3 reads CASSSPEGPIDEQYF. The CDR3 coding sequence is TGTGCCAGCAGTTCCCCCGAAGGCCCTATAGACGAGCAGTACTTC.

The CDR3 sequence is CATSDPMTSGYNEQFF. CDR3 nucleotide sequence: TGTGCCACCAGTGATCCGATGACTAGCGGGTACAATGAGCAGTTCTTC. V gene TRBV24-1 combines with J gene TRBJ2-1, with TRBD2 matching 10 bases. The germline gives CDR1 KGHDR, CDR2 SFDVKD. Germline trimming cut 3 bases from V and 4 bases from J; bases unmatched to any gene: 5. The CDR3 covers 16 residues.

This clone has a single count. The chain recombines TRBV30 with TRBJ1-6; TRBD1 is a possible D gene (6 bases). Germline-derived CDR1 and CDR2 are GTSNPN and SVGIG (reference sequence). V was cut by 6 bases and J by 13 bases, with 13 bases left in between. This CDR3 spans 11 amino acids. The CDR3, as DNA: TGTGCCTGCTACAAGGGGGATCCCCTCCACTTT. Translated: CACYKGDPLHF.

The V gene is TRBV5-1, the J gene TRBJ2-1; the D is unclear. In germline, CDR1 is SGHRS, CDR2 YFSETQ. V lost 1 base, J lost 5 bases, and 7 bases lay in between. The CDR3 covers 13 residues. DNA for the CDR3: TGCGCCAGCAGCTTGTACCTGAACAATGAGCAGTTCTTC. It is translated as CASSLYLNNEQFF.

This chain joins TRBV6-4 and TRBJ1-2, with no clear D. There are 14 residues in the CDR3. The V end lost 2 bases, the J end lost 1 base, and 8 bases lay between the germline ends. Germline CDR1 reads MRHNA; CDR2 reads SNTAGT. In nucleotides, the CDR3 is TGTGCCAGCAGTGACCCCGGGAGTAACTATGGCTACACCTTC. Amino acid sequence: CASSDPGSNYGYTF.

The chain carries TRBV7-9 and TRBJ2-6, with 7 bases matching TRBD1. The CDR3 covers 15 residues. The germline V gene encodes CDR1 SEHNR and CDR2 FQNEAQ (reference sequence). V was pared by 5 bases and J by 3 bases, with 4 bases of the junction left unmatched. This CDR3 reads CASSPQGDGANVLTF. The DNA for the CDR3 is TGTGCCAGCAGCCCTCAGGGGGATGGGGCCAACGTCCTGACTTTC.

This rearrangement joins TRBV7-9 to TRBJ1-1, with 10 bases aligning to TRBD1. V dropped 2 bases and J dropped 4; count of bases not matched to a gene: 4. Germline loops: CDR1 SEHNR, CDR2 FQNEAQ (reference sequence). This CDR3 region has 15 residues. The CDR3 DNA is TGTGCCAGCAGCTTATGGGGACAGGGGACCACTGAAGCTTTCTTT. Encoded protein: CASSLWGQGTTEAFF. The entire variable domain, with the rest obtained from reference TRBV7-9 and TRBJ1-1, is as follows: DTGVSQNPRHKITKRGQNVTFRCDPISEHNRLYWYRQTLGQGPEFLTYFQNEAQLEKSRLLSDRFSAERPKGSFSTLEIQRTEQGDSAMYLCASSLWGQGTTEAFFGQGTRLTVV.

The rearrangement uses TRBV27 and TRBJ2-2; D ambiguous. This CDR3 has 13 residues. Trimming took 5 bases from V and 0 from J, leaving 4 bases between them. The germline gives CDR1 MNHEY, CDR2 SMNVEV (reference sequence). The CDR3 reads CASSQANTGELFF. As DNA, the CDR3 is TGTGCCAGCAGTCAAGCGAACACCGGGGAGCTGTTTTTT.

The chain couples TRBV5-4 to TRBJ2-2; D uncertain. V lost 0 bases to trimming and J lost 7 bases, with 4 bases between them. Looked up from germline, CDR1 is SGHNT and CDR2 is YYREEE (reference sequence). The CDR3 is 12 amino acids. CDR3 region: CASSLGGGELFF. The DNA for the CDR3 is TGTGCCAGCAGCTTGGGAGGCGGGGAGCTGTTTTTT.

The CDR3 here is CASSLQQSTDTQYF. The DNA for the CDR3 is TGTGCCAGCAGCTTGCAGCAGTCCACAGATACGCAGTATTTT. The gene calls are TRBV5-4 and TRBJ2-3; no clear D. The CDR3 spans 14 residues. Germline CDR1 is SGHNT and CDR2 is YYREEE (reference sequence). With 1 base removed from V and 2 bases from J, the gap between germline ends came to 8 bases.

J is TRBJ2-1 and V is TRBV30; D not certain. Germline lookup yields CDR1 GTSNPN and CDR2 SVGIG (reference sequence). With 3 bases removed from V and 9 bases from J, the gap between germline ends came to 15 bases. The CDR3 is 13 amino acids. CDR3 nucleotides: TGTGCCTGGAGGGAAACCGCAGGCGGTGAGCAGTTCTTC. It yields the protein CAWRETAGGEQFF. The full variable domain, with the rest looked up from reference TRBV30 and TRBJ2-1, is SQTIHQWPATLVQPVGSPLSLECTVEGTSNPNLYWYRQAAGRGLQLLFYSVGIGQISSEVPQNLSASRPQDRQFILSSKKLLLSDSGFYLCAWRETAGGEQFFGPGTRLTVL.

This clone has just a few counts. V gene TRBV19 combines with J gene TRBJ1-6; TRBD1 might be the D (6 bases). The length of the CDR3 is 17 residues. V was pared by 5 bases and J by 0 bases, with 14 bases between. From germline, CDR1 is LNHDA and CDR2 SQIVND (reference sequence). CDR3 region: CASSFLDSRSYNSPLHF. For the CDR3, the DNA is TGTGCCAGTAGTTTTCTGGACAGCCGCTCCTATAATTCACCCCTCCACTTT.

The chain recombines TRBV5-1 with TRBJ2-4; D possibly corresponds to TRBD2 (5 bases). V was shortened by 4 bases and J by 6 bases, with 14 bases between the two germline ends. CDR1 and CDR2 (germline): SGHRS, YFSETQ. This CDR3 spans 14 amino acids. The CDR3 protein is CASSPAGSANIQYF. For the CDR3, the DNA is TGCGCCAGCAGCCCTGCCGGTAGCGCAAACATTCAGTACTTC.

V gene TRBV11-3 combines with J gene TRBJ2-1; D might be TRBD1 or TRBD2, each matching 5 bases. The germline V gene encodes CDR1 SGHNT and CDR2 YENEEA. Trimming removed 1 base at V and 3 bases at J, with 7 bases between. This CDR3 region has 14 residues. CDR3 protein: CASSLGGYYNEQFF. CDR3 bases: TGTGCCAGCAGCTTAGGGGGGTACTACAATGAGCAGTTCTTC.